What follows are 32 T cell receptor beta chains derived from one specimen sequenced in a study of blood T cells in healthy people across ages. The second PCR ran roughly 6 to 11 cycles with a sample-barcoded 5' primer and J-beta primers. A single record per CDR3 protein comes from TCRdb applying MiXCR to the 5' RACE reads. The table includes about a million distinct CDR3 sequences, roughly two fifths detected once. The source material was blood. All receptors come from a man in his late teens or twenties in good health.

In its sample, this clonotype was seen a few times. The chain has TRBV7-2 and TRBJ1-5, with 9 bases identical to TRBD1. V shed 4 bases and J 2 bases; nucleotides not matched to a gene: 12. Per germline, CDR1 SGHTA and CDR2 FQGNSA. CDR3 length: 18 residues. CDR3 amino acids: CASSSYGTGYSGNQPQHF. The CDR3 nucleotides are TGTGCCAGCAGCTCGTACGGGACAGGGTATTCGGGCAATCAGCCCCAGCATTTT.

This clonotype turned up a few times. Here the CDR3 DNA reads TGTGCCAGCAGCGGCAGGGTCATTAGCTCTGGCTACACCTTC. Translated: CASSGRVISSGYTF. The rearrangement uses TRBV7-2 and TRBJ1-2, with D possibly matching TRBD1 (5 bases). CDR1 SGHTA and CDR2 FQGNSA come from the germline V gene. With 5 bases removed from V and 7 bases from J, the gap between germline ends came to 17 bases. CDR3 size: 14 residues.

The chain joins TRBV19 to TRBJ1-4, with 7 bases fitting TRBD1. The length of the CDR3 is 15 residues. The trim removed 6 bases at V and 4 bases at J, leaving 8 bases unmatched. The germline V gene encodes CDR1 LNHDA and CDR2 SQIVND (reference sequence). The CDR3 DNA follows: TGTGCCAGTAGACCTCCCGGGACAGTTAATGAAAAACTGTTTTTT. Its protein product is CASRPPGTVNEKLFF.

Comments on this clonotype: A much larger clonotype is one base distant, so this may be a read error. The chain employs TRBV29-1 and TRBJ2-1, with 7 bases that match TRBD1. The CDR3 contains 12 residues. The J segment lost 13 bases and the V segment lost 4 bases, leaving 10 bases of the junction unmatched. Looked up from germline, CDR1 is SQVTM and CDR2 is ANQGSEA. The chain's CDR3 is CSVGQGKETQFF. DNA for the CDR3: TGCAGCGTTGGACAGGGCAAAGAGACCCAGTTCTTC.

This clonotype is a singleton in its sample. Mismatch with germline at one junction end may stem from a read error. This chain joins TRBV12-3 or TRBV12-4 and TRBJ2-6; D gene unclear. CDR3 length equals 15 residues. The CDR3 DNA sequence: TGTACCAGCAGTAATACAGCTTTAGGGGCCAACGTCCTGACTTTC. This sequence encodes CTSSNTALGANVLTF.

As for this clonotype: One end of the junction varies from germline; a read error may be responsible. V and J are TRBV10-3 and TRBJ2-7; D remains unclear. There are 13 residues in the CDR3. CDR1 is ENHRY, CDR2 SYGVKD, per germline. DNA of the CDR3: TGTGCCACCAGTGGCACCATCTCCTACGAGCAGTACTTC. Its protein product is CATSGTISYEQYF.

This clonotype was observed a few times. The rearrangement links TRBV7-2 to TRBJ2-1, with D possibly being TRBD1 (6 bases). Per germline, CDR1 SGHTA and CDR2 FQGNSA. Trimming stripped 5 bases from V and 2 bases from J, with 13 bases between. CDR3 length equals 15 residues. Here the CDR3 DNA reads TGTGCCAGCAGCCCCCAGGGGCAGACCTACAATGAGCAGTTCTTC. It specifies CASSPQGQTYNEQFF.

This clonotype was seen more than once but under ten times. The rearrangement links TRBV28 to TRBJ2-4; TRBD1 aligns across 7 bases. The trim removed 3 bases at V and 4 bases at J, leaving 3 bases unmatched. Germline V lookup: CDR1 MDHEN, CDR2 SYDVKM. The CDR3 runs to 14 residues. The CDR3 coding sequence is TGTGCCAGCAGTTTTCAGGGGGAAAAAAACATTCAGTACTTC. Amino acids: CASSFQGEKNIQYF.

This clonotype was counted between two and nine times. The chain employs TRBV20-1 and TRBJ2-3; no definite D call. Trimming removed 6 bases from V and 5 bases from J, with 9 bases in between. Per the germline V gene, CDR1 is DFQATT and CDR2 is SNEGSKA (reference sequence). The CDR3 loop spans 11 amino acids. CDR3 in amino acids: CSAALGDTQYF. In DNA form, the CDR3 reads TGCAGTGCCGCTCTGGGAGATACGCAGTATTTT.

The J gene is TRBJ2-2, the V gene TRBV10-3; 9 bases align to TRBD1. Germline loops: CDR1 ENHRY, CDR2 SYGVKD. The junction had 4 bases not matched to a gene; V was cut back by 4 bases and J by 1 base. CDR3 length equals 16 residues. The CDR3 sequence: CAISGLGQGNTGELFF. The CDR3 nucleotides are TGTGCCATCAGTGGTCTGGGACAGGGGAACACCGGGGAGCTGTTTTTT.

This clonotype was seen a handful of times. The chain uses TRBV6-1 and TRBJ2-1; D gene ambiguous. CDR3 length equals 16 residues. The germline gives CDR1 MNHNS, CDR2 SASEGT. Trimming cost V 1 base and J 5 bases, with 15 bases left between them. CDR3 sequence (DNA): TGTGCCAGCAGTGAAGGACCCGGGCTTTCCCACAATGAGCAGTTCTTC. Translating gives CASSEGPGLSHNEQFF.

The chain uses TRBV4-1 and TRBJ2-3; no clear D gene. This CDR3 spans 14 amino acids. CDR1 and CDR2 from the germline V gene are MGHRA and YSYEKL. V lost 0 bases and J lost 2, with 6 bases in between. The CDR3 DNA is TGCGCCAGCAGCCAAGATGACGCCACAGATACGCAGTATTTT. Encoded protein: CASSQDDATDTQYF.

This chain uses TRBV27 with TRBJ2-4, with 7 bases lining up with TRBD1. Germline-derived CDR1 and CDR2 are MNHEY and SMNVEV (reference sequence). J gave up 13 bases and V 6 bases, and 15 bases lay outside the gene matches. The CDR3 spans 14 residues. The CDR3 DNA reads TGTGCCAGCAGGGAAGCCGGGACAGATAGGGAGCAGTACTTC. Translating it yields CASREAGTDREQYF.

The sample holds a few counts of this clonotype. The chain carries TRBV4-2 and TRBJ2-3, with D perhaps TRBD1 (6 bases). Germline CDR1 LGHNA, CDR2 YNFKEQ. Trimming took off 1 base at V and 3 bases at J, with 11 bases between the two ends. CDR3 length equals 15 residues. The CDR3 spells CASSQGTARTDTQYF. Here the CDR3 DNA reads TGTGCCAGCAGCCAAGGGACAGCTAGGACAGATACGCAGTATTTT.

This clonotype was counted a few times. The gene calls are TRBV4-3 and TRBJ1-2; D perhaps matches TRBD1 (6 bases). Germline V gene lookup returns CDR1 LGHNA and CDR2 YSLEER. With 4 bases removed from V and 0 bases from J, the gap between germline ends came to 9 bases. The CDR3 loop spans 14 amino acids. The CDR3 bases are TGCGCCAGCAGCCGGGGGACACCTAACTATGGCTACACCTTC. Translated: CASSRGTPNYGYTF.

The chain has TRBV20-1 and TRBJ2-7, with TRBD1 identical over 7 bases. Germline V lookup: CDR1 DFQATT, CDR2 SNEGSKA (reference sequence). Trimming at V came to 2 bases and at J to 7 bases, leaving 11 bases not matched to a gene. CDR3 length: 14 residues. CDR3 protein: CSARPTGTYNEQYF. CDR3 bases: TGCAGTGCTAGACCGACAGGGACCTACAATGAGCAGTACTTC.

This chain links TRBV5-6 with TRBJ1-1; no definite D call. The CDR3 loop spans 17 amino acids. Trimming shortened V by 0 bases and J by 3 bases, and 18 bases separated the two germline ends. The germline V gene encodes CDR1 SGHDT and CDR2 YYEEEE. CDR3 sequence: CASSLAVENRPDTEAFF. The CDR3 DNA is TGTGCCAGCAGCTTGGCGGTCGAGAACCGTCCGGACACTGAAGCTTTCTTT.

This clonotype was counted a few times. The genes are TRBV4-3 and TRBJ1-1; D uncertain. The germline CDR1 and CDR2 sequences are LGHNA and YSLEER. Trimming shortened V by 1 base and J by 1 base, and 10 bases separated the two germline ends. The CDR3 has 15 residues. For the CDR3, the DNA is TGCGCCAGCAGCCAAGTTCGGCACGAGAACACTGAAGCTTTCTTT. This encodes CASSQVRHENTEAFF.

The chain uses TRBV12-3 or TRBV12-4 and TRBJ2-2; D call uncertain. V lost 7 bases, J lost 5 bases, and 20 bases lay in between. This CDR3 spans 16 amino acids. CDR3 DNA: TGTGCCAGCATCACGGACCCACTTCGACGGACCGGGGAGCTGTTTTTT. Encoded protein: CASITDPLRRTGELFF.

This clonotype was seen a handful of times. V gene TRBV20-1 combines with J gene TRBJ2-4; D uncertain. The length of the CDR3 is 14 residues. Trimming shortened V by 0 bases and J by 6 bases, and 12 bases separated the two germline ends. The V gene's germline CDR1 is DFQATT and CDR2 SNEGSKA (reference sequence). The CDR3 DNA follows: TGCAGTGCTAGAGATTCCCCTATGGGAAACATTCAGTACTTC. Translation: CSARDSPMGNIQYF.

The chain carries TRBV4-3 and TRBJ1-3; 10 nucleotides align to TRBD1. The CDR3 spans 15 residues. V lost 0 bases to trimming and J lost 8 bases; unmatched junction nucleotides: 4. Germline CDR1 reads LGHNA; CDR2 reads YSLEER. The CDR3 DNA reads TGCGCCAGCAGCCAAGATTGGACAGGGGGATACACCATATATTTT. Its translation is CASSQDWTGGYTIYF.

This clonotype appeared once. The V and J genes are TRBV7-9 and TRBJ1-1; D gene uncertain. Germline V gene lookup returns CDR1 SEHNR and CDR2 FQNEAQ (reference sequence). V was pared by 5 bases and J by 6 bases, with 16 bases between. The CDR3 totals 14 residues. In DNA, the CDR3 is TGTGCCAGCAGCCCCCCATCCGCGATGGCTGAAGCTTTCTTT. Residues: CASSPPSAMAEAFF.

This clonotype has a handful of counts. The CDR3 coding sequence is TGTGCCAGCAGCCCCAGGGACAGCGGGGCCTCCGAAAACATTCAGTACTTC. It is translated as CASSPRDSGASENIQYF. The V call is TRBV11-1, the J call TRBJ2-4; the D gene could be TRBD1 or TRBD2 (7 bases each). The CDR3 loop spans 17 amino acids. Germline CDR1 reads SGHAT; CDR2 reads FQDESV (reference sequence). Trimming removed 5 bases from V and 5 bases from J, with 22 bases in between.

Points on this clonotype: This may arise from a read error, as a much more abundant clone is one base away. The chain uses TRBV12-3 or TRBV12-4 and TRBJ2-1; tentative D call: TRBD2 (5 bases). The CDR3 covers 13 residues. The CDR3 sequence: CVSSLAGNNEQFF. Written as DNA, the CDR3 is TGTGTCAGCAGTTTAGCCGGGAACAATGAGCAGTTCTTC.

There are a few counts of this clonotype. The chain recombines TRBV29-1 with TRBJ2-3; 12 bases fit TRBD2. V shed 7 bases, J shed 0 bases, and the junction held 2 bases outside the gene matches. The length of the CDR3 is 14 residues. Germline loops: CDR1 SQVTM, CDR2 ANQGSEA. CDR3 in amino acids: CSGGLAGSTDTQYF. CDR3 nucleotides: TGCAGCGGGGGACTAGCGGGTAGCACAGATACGCAGTATTTT.

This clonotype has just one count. Written as DNA, the CDR3 is TGCGCCAGCAGCGGGGAGACAGCGAACACTGAAGCTTTCTTT. The encoded protein is CASSGETANTEAFF. V and J are TRBV5-1 and TRBJ1-1; maybe TRBD1 (5 bases). Trimming pared 4 bases from V and 1 base from J, leaving 11 bases between. CDR1 SGHRS and CDR2 YFSETQ come from the germline V gene. The CDR3 runs to 14 residues.

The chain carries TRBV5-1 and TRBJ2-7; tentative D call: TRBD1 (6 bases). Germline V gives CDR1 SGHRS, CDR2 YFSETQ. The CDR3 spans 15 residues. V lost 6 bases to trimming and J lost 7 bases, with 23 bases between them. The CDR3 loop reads CASNYRTVGYNEQYF. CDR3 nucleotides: TGCGCCAGCAACTACCGGACAGTCGGATACAATGAGCAGTACTTC.

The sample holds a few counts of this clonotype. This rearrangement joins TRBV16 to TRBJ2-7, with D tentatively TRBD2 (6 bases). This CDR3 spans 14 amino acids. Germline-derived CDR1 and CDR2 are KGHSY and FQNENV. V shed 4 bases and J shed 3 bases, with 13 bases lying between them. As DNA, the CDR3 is TGTGCCAGCAGCCCCTCAGGGCGGGGCTACGAGCAGTACTTC. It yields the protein CASSPSGRGYEQYF.

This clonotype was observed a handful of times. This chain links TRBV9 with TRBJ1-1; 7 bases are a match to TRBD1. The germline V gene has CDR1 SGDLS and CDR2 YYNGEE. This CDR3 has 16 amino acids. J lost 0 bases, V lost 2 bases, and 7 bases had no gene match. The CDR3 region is CASSVPRDRLNTEAFF. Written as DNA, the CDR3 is TGTGCCAGCAGCGTCCCTCGGGACAGATTGAACACTGAAGCTTTCTTT.

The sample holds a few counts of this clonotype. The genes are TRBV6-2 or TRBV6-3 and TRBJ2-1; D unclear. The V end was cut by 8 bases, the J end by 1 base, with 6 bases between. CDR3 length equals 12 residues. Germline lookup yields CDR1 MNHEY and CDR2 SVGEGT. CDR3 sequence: CASVESYNEQFF. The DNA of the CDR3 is TGTGCCAGCGTTGAATCCTACAATGAGCAGTTCTTC.

The CDR3 protein is CSARPMTGGEGRGAFF. The CDR3 DNA follows: TGCAGTGCTAGACCGATGACTGGGGGTGAGGGCAGGGGTGCTTTCTTT. V is TRBV20-1 and J is TRBJ1-1; D perhaps matches TRBD1 (6 bases). The CDR3 extends over 16 amino acids. V lost 2 bases, J lost 11 bases, and 27 bases lay in between. Germline lookup yields CDR1 DFQATT and CDR2 SNEGSKA (reference sequence).

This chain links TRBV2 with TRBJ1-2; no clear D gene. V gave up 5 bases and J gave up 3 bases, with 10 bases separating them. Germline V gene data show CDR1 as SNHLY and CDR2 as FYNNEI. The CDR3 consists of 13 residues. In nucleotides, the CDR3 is TGTGCCAGCAGTACCGTCCTGCACTATGGCTACACCTTC. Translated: CASSTVLHYGYTF. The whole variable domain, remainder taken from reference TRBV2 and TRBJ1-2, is EPEVTQTPSHQVTQMGQEVILRCVPISNHLYFYWYRQILGQKVEFLVSFYNNEISEKSEIFDDQFSVERPDGSNFTLKIRSTKLEDSAMYFCASSTVLHYGYTFGSGTRLTVV.